What follows is one T cell receptor beta chain and its context. The germline CDR1 and CDR2 sequences are MDHEN and SYDVKM. V was shortened by 3 bases and J by 2 bases, with 16 bases between the two germline ends. The CDR3 loop spans 16 amino acids. The record originates from a study of blood T cell repertoires in COVID-19. Clones were read by immunoSEQ multiplex PCR, and TCRdb kept only the in-frame ones, dropping some. The table records 310,000 or so clones, around nine tenths of them present only once. The receptor was isolated from a woman aged 25 to 39 with COVID-19, enrolled during active disease. The chain carries TRBV28 and TRBJ2-5, with D perhaps TRBD2 (6 bases). Specimen: peripheral blood. The CDR3 spells CASSFEEGQKQETQYF. CDR3 coding DNA: TGTGCCAGCAGTTTTGAGGAGGGCCAGAAACAAGAGACCCAGTACTTC.